Below, 19 T cell receptor beta chains from the same sample are listed, as sequenced in a study of blood T cell repertoires in COVID-19. The table came from immunoSEQ multiplex PCR; TCRdb's copy has only in-frame clones and leaves some out. The repertoire holds roughly 160,000 clones, with around 87% as singletons. The sequenced sample consisted of peripheral blood. These receptors were taken from a woman of 80 years or more with COVID-19, enrolled during active disease.

Points on this clone: Distinct nucleotide sequences in the sample also encode this CDR3. This chain joins TRBV3-1 (or the pseudogene TRBV3-2) and TRBJ2-7; D ambiguous. The CDR3 length is 12 residues. Trimming cost V 2 bases and J 4 bases, with 6 bases left between them. Germline assignment: CDR1 LGHDT and CDR2 YNNKEL (reference sequence). The CDR3 DNA is TGTGCCAGCAGCCAACTTCCTTACGAGCAGTACTTC. Amino acid sequence: CASSQLPYEQYF.

Turning to this clone: A junction end diverges from the germline sequence, so it may reflect a read error. V usage is TRBV19 and J usage is TRBJ2-4; TRBD1 matches at 8 bases. Germline V gene data show CDR1 as LNHDA and CDR2 as SQIVND (reference sequence). This CDR3 is built from 16 residues. The CDR3 loop is CASSIGRGQEKNVQYF. As DNA, the CDR3 is TGTGCCAGTAGTATAGGAAGGGGACAGGAAAAAAACGTTCAGTACTTC.

V is TRBV5-1 and J is TRBJ1-6, with a possible D match to TRBD1 (5 bases). CDR1 SGHRS and CDR2 YFSETQ come from the germline V gene. Deletions cut 0 bases from V and 6 bases from J, with 10 bases between. This CDR3 region has 15 residues. The CDR3 reads CASSLETRGNSPLHF. The CDR3 DNA reads as TGCGCCAGCAGCTTGGAGACAAGGGGTAATTCACCCCTCCACTTT. The variable domain in full, with the rest retrieved from reference TRBV5-1 and TRBJ1-6, is KAGVTQTPRYLIKTRGQQVTLSCSPISGHRSVSWYQQTPGQGLQFLFEYFSETQRNKGNFPGRFSGRQFSNSRSEMNVSTLELGDSALYLCASSLETRGNSPLHFGNGTRLTVT.

J is TRBJ1-1 and V is TRBV5-1; D ambiguous. Trimming pared 0 bases from V and 3 bases from J, leaving 9 bases between. In germline, CDR1 is SGHRS, CDR2 YFSETQ. The CDR3 runs to 14 residues. The CDR3 reads CASSLGWGDTEAFF. CDR3 sequence (DNA): TGCGCCAGCAGCTTGGGGTGGGGAGACACTGAAGCTTTCTTT.

This rearrangement joins TRBV3-1 (or the pseudogene TRBV3-2) to TRBJ2-5, with D perhaps matching TRBD1 (6 bases). The germline gives CDR1 LGHDT, CDR2 YNNKEL (reference sequence). V gave up 6 bases and J gave up 3 bases, with 14 bases separating them. The CDR3 sequence is 14 residues long. CDR3 loop: CASSPRGFEETQYF. In DNA form, the CDR3 reads TGTGCCAGCAGTCCAAGGGGGTTCGAAGAGACCCAGTACTTC.

The sample holds a few counts of this clone. The chain combines TRBV6-5 with TRBJ1-1; D unresolved. CDR1 and CDR2 from the germline V gene are MNHEY and SVGAGI. The CDR3 loop spans 12 amino acids. Trimming shortened V by 6 bases and J by 2 bases, and 7 bases separated the two germline ends. CDR3 bases: TGTGCCAGCAGACAGACCAACACTGAAGCTTTCTTT. Translation: CASRQTNTEAFF.

J is TRBJ2-3 and V is TRBV2; 11 nucleotides align to TRBD2. The CDR3 sequence is 16 residues long. With 5 bases clipped from V and 0 bases from J, the junction kept 4 bases outside the gene matches. Germline V lookup: CDR1 SNHLY, CDR2 FYNNEI. CDR3: CASSTRTSGSTDTQYF. The CDR3 DNA is TGTGCCAGCAGTACACGGACTAGCGGGAGCACAGATACGCAGTATTTT.

This clone was seen only a few times. The rearrangement uses TRBV28 and TRBJ2-1, with D hard to call. Trimming shortened V by 3 bases and J by 6 bases, and 12 bases separated the two germline ends. Germline assignment: CDR1 MDHEN and CDR2 SYDVKM. This CDR3 contains 14 residues. CDR3 in DNA: TGTGCCAGCAGTTTCCCGACTTCTGCCAATGAGCAGTTCTTC. Protein: CASSFPTSANEQFF.

The V gene is TRBV4-3, the J gene TRBJ2-3; D is ambiguous. CDR3 length: 15 residues. V gave up 4 bases and J gave up 5 bases, with 16 bases separating them. From germline, CDR1 is LGHNA and CDR2 YSLEER. The CDR3 loop reads CASSLRFLSEDTQYF. The CDR3 DNA reads as TGCGCCAGCAGCCTTCGTTTCCTCAGCGAAGATACGCAGTATTTT.

V is TRBV7-2 and J is TRBJ2-7; TRBD2 matches at 9 bases. The V gene's germline CDR1 is SGHTA and CDR2 FQGNSA. Germline trimming cut 2 bases from V and 0 bases from J; bases unmatched to any gene: 2. The CDR3 loop spans 15 amino acids. Written as DNA, the CDR3 is TGTGCCAGCAGCTTATCACTAGCGGGCTCCTACGAGCAGTACTTC. This sequence encodes CASSLSLAGSYEQYF.

This chain links TRBV5-6 with TRBJ1-1; D is unresolved. Germline CDR1 is SGHDT and CDR2 is YYEEEE. V was clipped by 6 bases and J by 1 base, with 10 bases between them. The CDR3 has 13 residues. The CDR3 bases are TGTGCCAGCAAAAATGGGCGGAACACTGAAGCTTTCTTT. Encoded protein: CASKNGRNTEAFF.

The chain has TRBV3-1 (or the pseudogene TRBV3-2) and TRBJ1-4; unclear D gene. Germline V gene lookup returns CDR1 LGHDT and CDR2 YNNKEL (reference sequence). Trimming took 0 bases from V and 7 from J, leaving 12 bases between them. The CDR3 has 15 amino acids. The CDR3 sequence is CASSQDTGLGEKLFF. The CDR3 DNA is TGTGCCAGCAGCCAAGATACGGGATTGGGTGAAAAACTGTTTTTT.

Of note for this clone: In the same sample, other DNA sequences code for this CDR3. The chain couples TRBV9 to TRBJ2-2, with a possible D match to TRBD1 (5 bases). The germline V gene has CDR1 SGDLS and CDR2 YYNGEE. The CDR3 spans 15 residues. The V end was cut by 0 bases, the J end by 3 bases, with 9 bases between. CDR3 in amino acids: CASSVALRDTGELFF. The CDR3, as DNA: TGTGCCAGCAGCGTAGCCCTCAGGGACACCGGGGAGCTGTTTTTT.

The chain recombines TRBV28 with TRBJ1-2, with unresolved D. The CDR3 is made up of 11 amino acids. CDR1 is MDHEN, CDR2 SYDVKM, per germline. V dropped 4 bases and J dropped 8 bases, with 8 bases sitting between them. CDR3 DNA sequence: TGTGCCAGCAGTTCGACTCTCGGCTACACCTTC. Amino acid sequence: CASSSTLGYTF.

V gene TRBV18 combines with J gene TRBJ1-5, with 7 bases identical to TRBD1. Germline V gene sequence: CDR1 KGHSH, CDR2 LQKENI. CDR3 length equals 16 residues. J was trimmed by 2 bases and V by 2 bases; bases with no gene match: 6. In DNA, the CDR3 is TGTGCCAGCTCACCATCGACAGGGCTGGGCAATCAGCCCCAGCATTTT. It specifies CASSPSTGLGNQPQHF.

This clone came up a few times. The chain carries TRBV5-4 and TRBJ1-4; tentative D call: TRBD1 (6 bases). Deletions cut 4 bases from V and 1 base from J, with 11 bases between. The germline V gene encodes CDR1 SGHNT and CDR2 YYREEE (reference sequence). The CDR3 sequence is 15 residues long. Written as DNA, the CDR3 is TGTGCCAGCAGCCCCAAACAGGGAACTAATGAAAAACTGTTTTTT. This codes for CASSPKQGTNEKLFF.

V gene TRBV6-1 combines with J gene TRBJ1-1; a possible D gene is TRBD1 (5 bases). V lost 1 base, J lost 5 bases, and 14 bases lay in between. Germline assignment: CDR1 MNHNS and CDR2 SASEGT. The CDR3 sequence is 15 residues long. CDR3 region: CASSEDWRGETEAFF. CDR3 coding DNA: TGTGCCAGCAGTGAAGACTGGCGGGGGGAGACTGAAGCTTTCTTT.

The gene calls are TRBV6-5 and TRBJ2-7, with 9 bases identical to TRBD2. This CDR3 spans 13 amino acids. V was clipped by 5 bases and J by 6 bases; unmatched bases: 5. CDR1 and CDR2 from the germline V gene are MNHEY and SVGAGI. The CDR3 here is CASSQREVTEQYF. For the CDR3, the DNA is TGTGCCAGCAGTCAGCGGGAGGTAACCGAGCAGTACTTC.

The chain uses TRBV25-1 and TRBJ2-5; a possible D gene is TRBD2 (6 bases). Trimming took off 2 bases at V and 5 bases at J, with 12 bases between the two ends. This CDR3 has 14 amino acids. Germline CDR1 reads MGHDK; CDR2 reads SYGVNS. The CDR3 sequence is CASSEDTGVETQYF. The DNA for the CDR3 is TGTGCCAGCAGTGAAGACACGGGAGTGGAGACCCAGTACTTC.